This T cell receptor (beta chain) appears in the sequencing data of a study of radiotherapy plus CTLA-4 blockade in lung cancer. This clone came up once. TCRdb's copy holds only in-frame clones and misses some; the assay was immunoSEQ multiplex PCR. The profile shows 90,000 to 100,000 clones, approximately 86% of them singletons. The CDR3 is made up of 16 amino acids. V lost 1 base to trimming and J lost 2 bases, with 12 bases between them. Per germline, CDR1 LNHNV and CDR2 YYDKDF (reference sequence). The source was peripheral blood, collected from a patient treated with radiotherapy plus ipilimumab. The origin of this receptor is a human donor with non-small cell lung cancer that progressed on radiotherapy plus ipilimumab. The chain employs TRBV15 and TRBJ1-5; no clear D gene. CDR3 nucleotide sequence: TGTGCCACCAGCAGAGCGGGCACCGGGGGCAATCAGCCCCAGCATTTT. It is translated as CATSRAGTGGNQPQHF.